Each of the 32 T cell receptor beta chains below was sequenced from the same sample in a study of CD8 T cells in Susac syndrome. Random hexamers were used to reverse transcribe roughly 0.5 to 1 ug of RNA. TCRdb independently ran MiXCR on the immunoSEQ multiplex PCR reads; one entry per CDR3 protein. Of approximately 68,000 distinct CDR3 sequences detected, around 96% appear once; the ten largest clones hold roughly 0.39%. The specimen sequenced was CD8+ T cells from PBMCs. The source is a human donor with multiple sclerosis.

CDR3 in amino acids: CASSPDRGPGANVLTF. For the CDR3, the DNA is TGTGCCAGCAGCCCGGACAGGGGGCCGGGGGCCAACGTCCTGACTTTC. The V call is TRBV7-9, the J call TRBJ2-6, with 11 bases matching TRBD1. CDR1 and CDR2 (germline): SEHNR, FQNEAQ (reference sequence). With V trimmed by 5 bases and J by 4 bases, 4 bases remained unmatched. CDR3 size: 16 residues.

The genes are TRBV20-1 and TRBJ2-7, with 8 bases fitting TRBD2. The CDR3 runs to 14 residues. V was clipped by 6 bases and J by 0 bases; unmatched bases: 7. CDR1 and CDR2 (germline): DFQATT, SNEGSKA (reference sequence). CDR3 nucleotides: TGCAGTGCGGTCGGCGGGAGGTCCTCCTACGAGCAGTACTTC. It codes for CSAVGGRSSYEQYF.

This chain's CDR3 is CSVFTGGLGNEQFF. The CDR3 DNA sequence: TGCAGCGTATTCACAGGGGGATTAGGTAATGAGCAGTTCTTC. This chain connects TRBV29-1 to TRBJ2-1; 8 positions agree with TRBD1. The CDR3 extends over 14 amino acids. Germline trimming cut 6 bases from V and 7 bases from J; bases unmatched to any gene: 11. The germline V gene encodes CDR1 SQVTM and CDR2 ANQGSEA.

This clonotype was counted only a few times. The chain uses TRBV27 and TRBJ1-1; D ambiguous. V lost 2 bases and J 1 base, leaving 5 bases between the germline ends. This CDR3 is 13 amino acids long. Germline V gene sequence: CDR1 MNHEY, CDR2 SMNVEV (reference sequence). CDR3 amino acids: CASSLGPNTEAFF. The CDR3 DNA reads TGTGCCAGCAGTTTAGGGCCGAACACTGAAGCTTTCTTT.

The chain carries TRBV28 and TRBJ2-7; D could derive from TRBD1 or TRBD2 (5 bases each). Trimming removed 3 bases from V and 5 bases from J, with 20 bases in between. The CDR3 contains 16 residues. Germline V gene lookup returns CDR1 MDHEN and CDR2 SYDVKM. The CDR3 loop is CASSFPRQGAINEQYF. Here the CDR3 DNA reads TGTGCCAGCAGTTTTCCCCGGCAGGGAGCTATCAACGAGCAGTACTTC.

The chain uses TRBV30 and TRBJ1-1, with 7 bases fitting TRBD1. The CDR3 has 12 residues. V was clipped by 8 bases and J by 0 bases; unmatched bases: 3. Germline V lookup: CDR1 GTSNPN, CDR2 SVGIG (reference sequence). The CDR3 DNA sequence: TGTGCCCGGGACAGCTTGAACACTGAAGCTTTCTTT. As protein: CARDSLNTEAFF.

The chain recombines TRBV29-1 with TRBJ2-7; 7 nucleotides align to TRBD2. This CDR3 spans 11 amino acids. V lost 7 bases and J lost 3; bases outside the gene matches: 3. Looked up from germline, CDR1 is SQVTM and CDR2 is ANQGSEA. The CDR3 sequence is CSGGTIYEQYF. CDR3 sequence (DNA): TGCAGCGGCGGGACTATCTACGAGCAGTACTTC.

V and J are TRBV6-5 and TRBJ2-7; D is perhaps TRBD2 (5 bases). This CDR3 region has 15 residues. The V gene's germline CDR1 is MNHEY and CDR2 SVGAGI. The V and J ends lost 5 bases and 2 bases respectively, with 16 bases between them. The CDR3 spells CASSPGSDFAYEQYF. CDR3 DNA sequence: TGTGCCAGCAGTCCCGGCTCGGACTTTGCCTACGAGCAGTACTTC.

The chain links TRBV11-2 to TRBJ2-5, with 13 bases matching TRBD2. The germline V gene has CDR1 SGHAT and CDR2 FQNNGV. The V gene end was trimmed by 5 bases and the J gene end by 2 bases; junction bases not matched to a gene: 11. CDR3 length equals 18 residues. For the CDR3, the DNA is TGTGCCAGCAGCGCCCGCGCGGGACTAGCGGGGCCACAAGAGACCCAGTACTTC. Its protein product is CASSARAGLAGPQETQYF.

The DNA for the CDR3 is TGTGCCAGCAGTTATCTAGGTCTAGCGGGAACCTACGAGCAGTACTTC. This encodes CASSYLGLAGTYEQYF. V and J are TRBV6-2 or TRBV6-3 and TRBJ2-7; TRBD2 agrees at 9 bases. This CDR3 is built from 16 residues. Germline V gene lookup returns CDR1 MNHEY and CDR2 SVGEGT. With 3 bases clipped from V and 2 bases from J, the junction kept 8 bases outside the gene matches.

The chain employs TRBV15 and TRBJ2-3; D is tentatively TRBD1 or TRBD2 (5 bases each). The V gene's germline CDR1 is LNHNV and CDR2 YYDKDF (reference sequence). V gave up 6 bases and J gave up 1 base, with 17 bases separating them. CDR3 length: 16 amino acids. The CDR3 DNA reads as TGTGCCACCAGTAATCCAGGGAGAGGGGGCACAGATACGCAGTATTTT. Translation gives CATSNPGRGGTDTQYF.

The chain couples TRBV13 to TRBJ1-1, with 10 bases aligning to TRBD1. This CDR3 has 17 amino acids. Germline V CDR1 and CDR2: PRHDT, FYEKMQ (reference sequence). V lost 5 bases, J lost 3 bases, and 12 bases stayed unmatched. CDR3 in DNA: TGTGCCAGCAGCCCACACCGGGACAGGGGCTTTTACACTGAAGCTTTCTTT. Its translation is CASSPHRDRGFYTEAFF.

V is TRBV5-6 and J is TRBJ2-7; D is perhaps TRBD2 (5 bases). The CDR3 extends over 12 amino acids. Germline V lookup: CDR1 SGHDT, CDR2 YYEEEE. The ends were cut back, 4 bases at V and 6 bases at J, with 11 bases in the middle. CDR3 sequence reads: CASSIGGTEQYF. In DNA form, the CDR3 reads TGTGCCAGCAGCATAGGAGGCACCGAGCAGTACTTC.

The J gene is TRBJ2-3, the V gene TRBV28, with D tentatively TRBD2 (6 bases). The V end was cut by 11 bases, the J end by 3 bases, with 12 bases between. The CDR3 is 12 amino acids. The germline V gene encodes CDR1 MDHEN and CDR2 SYDVKM. CDR3 sequence reads: CAAREETDTQYF. CDR3 nucleotides: TGTGCCGCCAGGGAGGAGACAGATACGCAGTATTTT.

V and J are TRBV12-5 and TRBJ2-5, with a weak D call TRBD1 (5 bases). The CDR3 runs 16 residues. V was cut by 6 bases and J by 5 bases, with 22 bases left in between. Germline CDR1 LGHNT, CDR2 FRNRAP. The CDR3 is CASGPSTWVKGETQYF. The CDR3 bases are TGTGCTAGTGGGCCATCGACGTGGGTCAAGGGGGAGACCCAGTACTTC.

The chain joins TRBV29-1 to TRBJ1-2, with D unresolved. V was shortened by 5 bases and J by 0 bases, with 19 bases between the two germline ends. The CDR3 runs to 16 residues. Germline CDR1 is SQVTM and CDR2 is ANQGSEA. The CDR3 bases are TGCAGCGTTTCCCCCATTAAGGGAGTAGCTAACTATGGCTACACCTTC. Translating it yields CSVSPIKGVANYGYTF.

This chain uses TRBV4-1 with TRBJ1-1; D is unclear. V was cut by 4 bases and J by 3 bases, with 12 bases left in between. The CDR3 spans 14 residues. Germline CDR1 and CDR2: MGHRA and YSYEKL. The CDR3 sequence is CASSPISQDTEAFF. CDR3 bases: TGCGCCAGCAGCCCAATTTCCCAGGACACTGAAGCTTTCTTT.

This CDR3 reads CASSLAQREQYF. In nucleotides, the CDR3 is TGTGCCAGCAGCTTAGCGCAAAGGGAGCAGTACTTC. V is TRBV7-9 and J is TRBJ2-7, with D uncertain. CDR1 is SEHNR and CDR2 is FQNEAQ in the germline V gene (reference sequence). This CDR3 contains 12 residues. V shed 0 bases and J shed 7 bases, with 7 bases lying between them. The whole variable domain, filled in from reference TRBV7-9 and TRBJ2-7, reads DTGVSQNPRHKITKRGQNVTFRCDPISEHNRLYWYRQTLGQGPEFLTYFQNEAQLEKSRLLSDRFSAERPKGSFSTLEIQRTEQGDSAMYLCASSLAQREQYFGPGTRLTVT.

The chain carries TRBV9 and TRBJ1-1, with D maybe TRBD1 (5 bases). Trimming left V 0 bases short and J 5 bases short, with 14 bases between. The CDR3 sequence is 15 residues long. Germline values: CDR1 SGDLS, CDR2 YYNGEE. The DNA for the CDR3 is TGTGCCAGCAGCGTAGGGGTGAGGGGTGGGACTGAAGCTTTCTTT. Translating gives CASSVGVRGGTEAFF.

This chain links TRBV12-3 or TRBV12-4 with TRBJ2-1, with TRBD2 as a possible D gene (5 bases). The V and J ends lost 3 bases and 9 bases respectively, with 6 bases between them. There are 11 residues in the CDR3. The CDR3 region is CASSLLAEQFF. The CDR3 DNA follows: TGTGCCAGCAGTTTGCTAGCTGAGCAGTTCTTC.

The V call is TRBV13, the J call TRBJ2-3; D uncertain. The CDR3 sequence is 16 residues long. The V end lost 5 bases, the J end lost 2 bases, and 17 bases lay between the germline ends. CDR1 PRHDT and CDR2 FYEKMQ come from the germline V gene (reference sequence). CDR3 sequence: CASSPSLVIPTDTQYF. CDR3 in DNA: TGTGCCAGCAGCCCCTCGTTAGTCATCCCCACAGATACGCAGTATTTT.

This clonotype appeared once. V gene TRBV29-1 combines with J gene TRBJ2-1, with 9 nucleotides matching TRBD2. The CDR3 is made up of 17 amino acids. Germline V lookup: CDR1 SQVTM, CDR2 ANQGSEA. With 6 bases clipped from V and 3 bases from J, the junction kept 15 bases outside the gene matches. The CDR3 sequence is CSVASGTSSYNYNEQFF. The CDR3 bases are TGCAGCGTCGCGTCGGGGACTAGCTCTTATAACTACAATGAGCAGTTCTTC.

The rearrangement uses TRBV10-3 and TRBJ2-1; 7 bases agree with TRBD2. The CDR3 totals 15 residues. The junction had 4 bases not matched to a gene; V was cut back by 2 bases and J by 3 bases. The germline gives CDR1 ENHRY, CDR2 SYGVKD. CDR3 nucleotides: TGTGCCATCAGTGAGGGGCGGGAGCTCTACAATGAGCAGTTCTTC. Its protein is CAISEGRELYNEQFF.

The chain has TRBV6-4 and TRBJ2-2; D perhaps matches TRBD2 (6 bases). Germline-derived CDR1 and CDR2 are MRHNA and SNTAGT. This CDR3 comprises 14 residues. V lost 4 bases, J lost 2 bases, and 8 bases lay in between. CDR3 residues: CASSAGTNTGELFF. Written as DNA, the CDR3 is TGTGCCAGCAGTGCCGGGACTAACACCGGGGAGCTGTTTTTT.

The chain has TRBV7-9 and TRBJ2-7; 10 bases are a match to TRBD1. The CDR3 length is 13 residues. J gave up 5 bases and V 11 bases, and 9 bases lay outside the gene matches. The germline gives CDR1 SEHNR, CDR2 FQNEAQ (reference sequence). The CDR3 bases are TGTGCCTTGCAAGGACAGGGGGGCCACGAGCAGTACTTC. Translating gives CALQGQGGHEQYF.

V is TRBV14 and J is TRBJ1-2; 7 nucleotides line up with TRBD1. The trim removed 5 bases at V and 8 bases at J, leaving 11 bases unmatched. Per the germline V gene, CDR1 is SGHDN and CDR2 is FVKESK. This CDR3 spans 14 amino acids. The CDR3 reads CASSNRTGPWGYTF. The CDR3 region has the DNA TGTGCCAGCAGCAACCGGACAGGCCCCTGGGGCTACACCTTC.

The chain uses TRBV3-1 and TRBJ2-5; a possible D gene is TRBD2 (5 bases). CDR3 size: 12 residues. The ends were cut back, 6 bases at V and 5 bases at J, with 10 bases in the middle. Per germline, CDR1 LGHDT and CDR2 YNNKEL (reference sequence). The DNA of the CDR3 is TGTGCCAGCAGAAGGACTGGGGAGACCCAGTACTTC. This translates into CASRRTGETQYF.

This chain connects TRBV15 to TRBJ1-1; no reliable D call. The length of the CDR3 is 13 residues. CDR1 is LNHNV, CDR2 YYDKDF, per germline (reference sequence). V gave up 0 bases and J gave up 3 bases, with 5 bases separating them. CDR3 bases: TGTGCCACCAGCAGAGATCTGGACACTGAAGCTTTCTTT. It specifies CATSRDLDTEAFF.

The chain joins TRBV12-3 or TRBV12-4 to TRBJ2-6; no clear D gene. The V gene lost 6 bases and the J gene lost 9 bases, with 12 bases spanning the gap. The CDR3 totals 13 residues. The CDR3 nucleotides are TGTGCCAGCAGCCTTGAGAGAGGCAACGTCCTGACTTTC. This sequence encodes CASSLERGNVLTF.

As DNA, the CDR3 is TGCAGCGTCGAGTGGAGAGAGACCCAGTACTTC. Residues: CSVEWRETQYF. This sequence joins TRBV29-1 and TRBJ2-5; D unclear. The CDR3 runs 11 residues. From germline, CDR1 is SQVTM and CDR2 ANQGSEA. V lost 6 bases to trimming and J lost 4 bases, with 9 bases between them.

J is TRBJ2-1 and V is TRBV7-9; D is unclear. CDR3 length equals 11 residues. Looked up from germline, CDR1 is SEHNR and CDR2 is FQNEAQ (reference sequence). The germline V and J ends were trimmed by 6 bases and 5 bases, with 5 bases remaining between them. CDR3 DNA: TGTGCCAGCAGTTATAACAATGAGCAGTTCTTC. It yields the protein CASSYNNEQFF.

V usage is TRBV6-4 and J usage is TRBJ2-1; possible D gene TRBD2, 5 bases. The V and J ends lost 5 bases and 10 bases respectively, with 9 bases between them. Germline-derived CDR1 and CDR2 are MRHNA and SNTAGT. CDR3 length: 11 amino acids. The CDR3 DNA follows: TGTGCCAGCAGTTCGGGAACCGAGCAGTTCTTC. It specifies CASSSGTEQFF.